A selection of T cell receptor beta chains follows, all from one sample in a study of blood T cell repertoires in COVID-19. The assay was immunoSEQ multiplex PCR, and TCRdb's table has in-frame clones only and misses some. The sample yields some 150,000 clones, 84% seen once. The sequenced sample was peripheral blood. The receptors shown here come from a human donor in a cohort sampled during active COVID-19. Both conserved end residues are trimmed from each CDR3. Fields, in order: V gene, CDR3 protein.

v_gene: TRBV12-3/TRBV12-4
CDR3aa: ASSLGGSNEQY

v_gene: TRBV18
CDR3aa: ASRRTGQGDTQY

v_gene: TRBV7-3
CDR3aa: ASSLIGGFEGYT

v_gene: TRBV18
CDR3aa: ASSPVRGGTDTQY

v_gene: TRBV18
CDR3aa: ASSQMGLSHEKLF

v_gene: TRBV5-4
CDR3aa: ASSLRGGNYGYT

v_gene: TRBV5-1
CDR3aa: ASSLGQTSTDTQY

v_gene: TRBV5-6
CDR3aa: ASSLRLAGGVTDTQY

v_gene: TRBV6-5
CDR3aa: ASTSPGANVLT

v_gene: TRBV30
CDR3aa: AWTTGLEQY

v_gene: TRBV25-1
CDR3aa: ASSPFAGQDTGELF

v_gene: TRBV2
CDR3aa: ASSDGQGYEQY

v_gene: TRBV4-1
CDR3aa: ASSRSGLAGNIQY

v_gene: TRBV9
CDR3aa: ASSVVQGRDSPEAF

v_gene: TRBV11-1
CDR3aa: ASSQTVNTGELF

v_gene: TRBV5-4
CDR3aa: ASSPKDRAGEAF

v_gene: TRBV6-5
CDR3aa: ATTGTGANEQY

v_gene: TRBV5-1
CDR3aa: ASSAQTGGPYEQY

v_gene: TRBV7-9
CDR3aa: ASSSQRGPTRLNTEAF

v_gene: TRBV3-1/TRBV3-2
CDR3aa: ASSQDISGGNEQF

v_gene: TRBV9
CDR3aa: ASSVGGTGDSPLH

v_gene: TRBV11-2
CDR3aa: ASSSNYGYT

v_gene: TRBV6-5
CDR3aa: ASRRAGTGEGSF

v_gene: TRBV3-1/TRBV3-2
CDR3aa: ASSQGSGVGYT

v_gene: TRBV2
CDR3aa: ASSGGTGRTEAF

v_gene: TRBV5-4
CDR3aa: ASNADRYGYT

v_gene: TRBV2
CDR3aa: ASSEERGYENSPLH

v_gene: TRBV7-9
CDR3aa: ASSPPGLAGGQETQY

v_gene: TRBV5-1
CDR3aa: ASSLATSTDTQY

v_gene: TRBV24-1
CDR3aa: ATSAASGGTQPQH

v_gene: TRBV2
CDR3aa: ASGTVLGETQY